The 30 T cell receptor beta chains below come from one sample, sequenced in a study of blood T cell repertoires in COVID-19. Here immunoSEQ multiplex PCR was the method, and the copy in TCRdb shows in-frame clones only, minus some. This table holds about 68,000 clones, 65% to 90% found once. Sequencing was carried out using peripheral blood. The receptor source for this set is a man older than 75 with acute or convalescent COVID-19.

The V and J genes are TRBV9 and TRBJ2-6; D not certain. Germline assignment: CDR1 SGDLS and CDR2 YYNGEE. This CDR3 region has 15 residues. V shed 1 base and J shed 2 bases, with 7 bases lying between them. The CDR3 DNA follows: TGTGCCAGCAGCGTATCTAGTGCTGGGGCCAACGTCCTGACTTTC. This codes for CASSVSSAGANVLTF.

The chain recombines TRBV10-3 with TRBJ1-1, with 8 bases matching TRBD1. CDR3 length: 15 residues. Germline V gene sequence: CDR1 ENHRY, CDR2 SYGVKD. V was clipped by 10 bases and J by 1 base; unmatched bases: 11. CDR3 protein: CATSLTGDGNTEAFF. Written as DNA, the CDR3 is TGTGCCACCTCGTTGACAGGGGACGGGAACACTGAAGCTTTCTTT.

The chain couples TRBV10-1 to TRBJ2-1; tentative D call: TRBD1 (7 bases). Trimming shortened V by 3 bases and J by 10 bases, and 13 bases separated the two germline ends. Germline loops: CDR1 WNHNN, CDR2 SYGVQD (reference sequence). The CDR3 has 13 residues. The CDR3 DNA follows: TGCGCCAGCAGTGACGGGCAGGGGGGAGAGCAGTTCTTC. Residues: CASSDGQGGEQFF.

The chain recombines TRBV28 with TRBJ1-5, with 7 bases identical to TRBD1. Per germline, CDR1 MDHEN and CDR2 SYDVKM. The J segment lost 0 bases and the V segment lost 6 bases, leaving 11 bases of the junction unmatched. This CDR3 spans 17 amino acids. The CDR3 DNA follows: TGTGCCAGCAGAATCGGACAGGCGCCTTATAGCAATCAGCCCCAGCATTTT. Protein sequence: CASRIGQAPYSNQPQHF. Drawing the rest from reference TRBV28 and TRBJ1-5, the complete variable domain is DVKVTQSSRYLVKRTGEKVFLECVQDMDHENMFWYRQDPGLGLRLIYFSYDVKMKEKGDIPEGYSVSREKKERFSLILESASTNQTSMYLCASRIGQAPYSNQPQHFGDGTRLSIL.

The genes are TRBV7-2 and TRBJ1-6; 9 bases match TRBD1. Germline V gene sequence: CDR1 SGHTA, CDR2 FQGNSA. V lost 3 bases and J lost 0; bases outside the gene matches: 0. The length of the CDR3 is 16 residues. CDR3 sequence: CASSLTGGSYNSPLHF. For the CDR3, the DNA is TGTGCCAGCAGCTTGACAGGGGGCTCCTATAATTCACCCCTCCACTTT.

This chain uses TRBV7-6 with TRBJ2-7; weak D call: TRBD1 (6 bases). Germline assignment: CDR1 SGHVS and CDR2 FNYEAQ. V was cut by 1 base and J by 7 bases, with 14 bases left in between. This CDR3 region has 14 residues. The CDR3 nucleotides read TGTGCCAGCAGCTTAGACCCAGGGGTGGGAGAGCAGTACTTC. It codes for CASSLDPGVGEQYF.

This clone was picked up one time. The chain links TRBV4-2 to TRBJ2-1; the D gene is possibly TRBD2 (6 bases). There are 18 residues in the CDR3. Per germline, CDR1 LGHNA and CDR2 YNFKEQ. The V gene lost 0 bases and the J gene lost 7 bases, with 22 bases spanning the gap. CDR3 loop: CASSQDGWGGGISNEQFF. The DNA of the CDR3 is TGTGCCAGCAGCCAAGATGGGTGGGGTGGAGGGATCTCTAATGAGCAGTTCTTC.

This clone appeared once. The chain recombines TRBV2 with TRBJ1-5; no clear D gene. The CDR3 is 15 amino acids. Trimming shortened V by 7 bases and J by 2 bases, and 15 bases separated the two germline ends. Germline V gene lookup returns CDR1 SNHLY and CDR2 FYNNEI. CDR3 region: CASTSERFGNQPQHF. The CDR3, as DNA: TGTGCCAGCACCTCAGAGAGGTTTGGCAATCAGCCCCAGCATTTT.

The rearrangement links TRBV4-1 to TRBJ1-2, with TRBD1 matching 9 bases. The CDR3 spans 13 residues. CDR1 and CDR2 from the germline V gene are MGHRA and YSYEKL. Losses at the gene ends were 8 bases for V and 4 bases for J; bases not matched to a gene: 5. The CDR3 coding sequence is TGCGCCAGCGACAGGGGGAATGGCTATGGCTACACCTTC. Its translation: CASDRGNGYGYTF.

This clone has more than one count but fewer than ten. V usage is TRBV30 and J usage is TRBJ2-7, with D uncertain. Germline-derived CDR1 and CDR2 are GTSNPN and SVGIG (reference sequence). V lost 3 bases and J lost 4, with 13 bases in between. The CDR3 covers 13 residues. The CDR3 reads CAWSPYVQYEQYF. The CDR3 DNA reads as TGTGCCTGGAGCCCTTACGTCCAGTACGAGCAGTACTTC.

This clone is a singleton in its sample. CDR3 protein: CASSTGQGALEQYF. The CDR3 DNA follows: TGTGCCAGCAGCACAGGACAGGGGGCGCTTGAGCAGTACTTC. The genes are TRBV7-6 and TRBJ2-7; 11 bases map to TRBD1. This CDR3 is built from 14 residues. Germline V gene lookup returns CDR1 SGHVS and CDR2 FNYEAQ. With V trimmed by 5 bases and J by 7 bases, 7 bases remained unmatched.

V usage is TRBV6-6 and J usage is TRBJ2-2, with 13 bases aligning to TRBD2. The CDR3 is 19 residues long. The V segment lost 5 bases and the J segment 0 bases; nucleotides outside the gene matches: 9. The germline CDR1 and CDR2 sequences are MNHNY and SVGAGI (reference sequence). CDR3 sequence reads: CASSPWTSGSSPNTGELFF. DNA of the CDR3: TGTGCCAGCAGTCCCTGGACTAGCGGGAGTTCCCCGAACACCGGGGAGCTGTTTTTT.

The J gene is TRBJ2-5, the V gene TRBV29-1; the match to TRBD1 covers 12 bases. Per the germline V gene, CDR1 is SQVTM and CDR2 is ANQGSEA. The CDR3 consists of 15 residues. J gave up 4 bases and V 7 bases, and 10 bases lay outside the gene matches. This CDR3 is CSGTMGQGAPETQYF. CDR3 DNA sequence: TGCAGCGGAACAATGGGACAGGGGGCCCCAGAGACCCAGTACTTC. Full variable domain (rest looked up from reference TRBV29-1 and TRBJ2-5): SAVISQKPSRDICQRGTSLTIQCQVDSQVTMMFWYRQQPGQSLTLIATANQGSEATYESGFVIDKFPISRPNLTFSTLTVSNMSPEDSSIYLCSGTMGQGAPETQYFGPGTRLLVL.

The chain uses TRBV5-4 and TRBJ1-6, with 7 bases matching TRBD1. Per the germline V gene, CDR1 is SGHNT and CDR2 is YYREEE (reference sequence). Losses at the gene ends were 0 bases for V and 8 bases for J; bases not matched to a gene: 5. This CDR3 has 15 amino acids. The CDR3 region is CASSLEDRADSPLHF. The CDR3 nucleotides are TGTGCCAGCAGCTTGGAAGACAGGGCAGATTCACCCCTCCACTTT.

J is TRBJ2-1 and V is TRBV28; 8 nucleotides align to TRBD2. Germline CDR1 and CDR2: MDHEN and SYDVKM. Trimming at V came to 6 bases and at J to 4 bases, leaving 5 bases not matched to a gene. The CDR3 has 14 residues. CDR3 amino acids: CASSLPSGYNEQFF. The CDR3 DNA sequence: TGTGCCAGCAGCCTCCCTAGCGGGTACAATGAGCAGTTCTTC.

This sequence joins TRBV24-1 and TRBJ2-3, with D hard to call. Germline CDR1 reads KGHDR; CDR2 reads SFDVKD. The CDR3 spans 14 residues. Trimming left V 4 bases short and J 0 bases short, with 7 bases between. The DNA for the CDR3 is TGTGCCACCAGTGACCCGACTAGCACAGATACGCAGTATTTT. Protein product: CATSDPTSTDTQYF.

The chain is built from TRBV7-2 and TRBJ2-1; 9 bases agree with TRBD2. The CDR3 spans 17 residues. CDR1 and CDR2 (germline): SGHTA, FQGNSA. Trimming at V came to 1 base and at J to 7 bases, leaving 11 bases not matched to a gene. For the CDR3, the DNA is TGTGCCAGCAGCTTAGGAGGTCCGCGGGAGGGCCGGAATGAGCAGTTCTTC. Protein sequence: CASSLGGPREGRNEQFF.

This chain joins TRBV12-3 or TRBV12-4 and TRBJ1-6; 7 bases align to TRBD1. The CDR3 loop spans 13 amino acids. Trimming removed 10 bases from V and 4 bases from J; junction bases left unmatched: 4. The CDR3 here is CATGGNYNSPLHF. CDR3 sequence (DNA): TGTGCCACAGGGGGGAATTATAATTCACCCCTCCACTTT.

The gene calls are TRBV19 and TRBJ2-2; possible D gene TRBD2, 5 bases. This CDR3 comprises 15 residues. Trimming shortened V by 4 bases and J by 2 bases, and 11 bases separated the two germline ends. Germline values: CDR1 LNHDA, CDR2 SQIVND (reference sequence). The CDR3 here is CASSNLADNTGELFF. CDR3 DNA: TGTGCCAGTAGTAATCTAGCCGACAACACCGGGGAGCTGTTTTTT.

The V call is TRBV10-2, the J call TRBJ2-1; TRBD2 matches 13 bases. CDR3 length: 17 amino acids. Germline V gene sequence: CDR1 WSHSY, CDR2 SAAADI. Germline trimming cut 6 bases from V and 5 bases from J; bases unmatched to any gene: 10. CDR3 nucleotide sequence: TGCGCCAGCAGAGCCACGGGACTAGCGGGAAACGACAATGAGCAGTTCTTC. It specifies CASRATGLAGNDNEQFF.

This rearrangement joins TRBV7-9 to TRBJ2-2; TRBD1 might be the D (6 bases). Trimming cost V 0 bases and J 8 bases, with 19 bases left between them. Germline CDR1 is SEHNR and CDR2 is FQNEAQ (reference sequence). CDR3 length equals 17 residues. The CDR3 reads CASSLALVQGGSGELFF. The DNA of the CDR3 is TGTGCCAGCAGCTTAGCTTTGGTACAGGGCGGTTCTGGGGAGCTGTTTTTT.

The J gene is TRBJ2-1, the V gene TRBV19; 8 nucleotides align to TRBD2. Germline trimming cut 4 bases from V and 12 bases from J; bases unmatched to any gene: 5. The CDR3 length is 12 residues. The germline V gene encodes CDR1 LNHDA and CDR2 SQIVND (reference sequence). For the CDR3, the DNA is TGTGCCAGTAGTACCCGCCGGGGGGGGCAGTTCTTC. Protein sequence: CASSTRRGGQFF.

This chain uses TRBV28 with TRBJ1-1; TRBD1 matches at 7 bases. The germline V gene encodes CDR1 MDHEN and CDR2 SYDVKM. Losses at the gene ends were 9 bases for V and 5 bases for J; bases not matched to a gene: 9. CDR3 size: 13 residues. The CDR3 DNA is TGTGCCAGTACTCCAGGGGGTAGGACTGAAGCTTTCTTT. This sequence encodes CASTPGGRTEAFF.

This clone occurred once. The chain combines TRBV7-9 with TRBJ2-1; D is unclear. The CDR3 is made up of 15 amino acids. CDR1 is SEHNR and CDR2 is FQNEAQ in the germline V gene (reference sequence). V was trimmed by 5 bases and J by 0 bases, leaving 11 bases between them. CDR3 bases: TGTGCCAGCAGCCCTCTCGGCGGCTCCTACAATGAGCAGTTCTTC. Translated: CASSPLGGSYNEQFF.

The chain has TRBV9 and TRBJ1-1, with 12 bases that match TRBD1. The V gene's germline CDR1 is SGDLS and CDR2 YYNGEE. The V gene end was trimmed by 0 bases and the J gene end by 4 bases; junction bases not matched to a gene: 7. CDR3 length: 17 residues. The CDR3 protein is CASSVGSGQGALTEAFF. The CDR3 nucleotides are TGTGCCAGCAGCGTAGGATCGGGACAGGGGGCTCTCACTGAAGCTTTCTTT.

The chain links TRBV19 to TRBJ2-5, with D perhaps matching TRBD2 (6 bases). CDR3 length: 13 amino acids. The V end lost 4 bases, the J end lost 2 bases, and 8 bases lay between the germline ends. Germline V gene data show CDR1 as LNHDA and CDR2 as SQIVND (reference sequence). The CDR3 DNA reads as TGTGCCAGTAGTAGGGACTTTCAAGAGACCCAGTACTTC. It is translated as CASSRDFQETQYF.

The V gene is TRBV5-1, the J gene TRBJ2-1, with 7 nucleotides matching TRBD1. Germline V gene data show CDR1 as SGHRS and CDR2 as YFSETQ. V was pared by 7 bases and J by 4 bases, with 17 bases of the junction left unmatched. The CDR3 is made up of 17 amino acids. This CDR3 reads CASHNSRGPADYNEQFF. CDR3 DNA sequence: TGCGCCAGCCACAATAGTAGGGGGCCTGCAGATTACAATGAGCAGTTCTTC. Based on the CDR3 plus reference TRBV5-1 and TRBJ2-1, the full variable domain is KAGVTQTPRYLIKTRGQQVTLSCSPISGHRSVSWYQQTPGQGLQFLFEYFSETQRNKGNFPGRFSGRQFSNSRSEMNVSTLELGDSALYLCASHNSRGPADYNEQFFGPGTRLTVL.

The rearrangement joins TRBV18 to TRBJ2-3; 7 positions agree with TRBD1. The CDR3 covers 14 residues. The J segment lost 4 bases and the V segment lost 2 bases, leaving 3 bases of the junction unmatched. Germline lookup yields CDR1 KGHSH and CDR2 LQKENI. This CDR3 reads CASSPVGGADTQYF. DNA of the CDR3: TGTGCCAGCTCACCAGTAGGGGGCGCAGATACGCAGTATTTT.

The chain links TRBV28 to TRBJ1-2; no clear D gene. Germline V CDR1 and CDR2: MDHEN, SYDVKM. The CDR3 runs to 12 residues. The germline V and J ends were trimmed by 5 bases and 0 bases, with 4 bases remaining between them. CDR3 amino acids: CASSPSNYGYTF. The CDR3, as DNA: TGTGCCAGCAGTCCTTCTAACTATGGCTACACCTTC.

This clone was recorded only once. V is TRBV7-2 and J is TRBJ1-2; D remains ambiguous. V was cut by 0 bases and J by 4 bases, with 6 bases left in between. CDR1 and CDR2 (germline): SGHTA, FQGNSA. This CDR3 contains 13 residues. The CDR3 protein is CASSLALSYGYTF. The CDR3, as DNA: TGTGCCAGCAGCTTAGCGCTCAGCTATGGCTACACCTTC.